Following are 14 T cell receptor beta chains from one sample sequenced in a study of T cells after yellow fever vaccination. TCRdb ran MiXCR on the 5' RACE reads and lists one entry per CDR3 protein. The sample holds about 220,000 distinct CDR3 sequences, roughly 3.3% seen once. This specimen consisted of CD4+ T cells sorted from PBMCs, obtained 10 days after the yellow fever booster vaccination. The receptors originated from a man younger than 35 who received the YFV17D yellow fever vaccine.

In this sample, this clonotype turned up many times. The chain links TRBV7-2 to TRBJ2-7; 10 bases line up with TRBD1. Trimming removed 5 bases from V and 4 bases from J; junction bases left unmatched: 5. The CDR3 runs 14 residues. Germline V gene data show CDR1 as SGHTA and CDR2 as FQGNSA. The chain's CDR3 is CASSAGQGRYEQYF. For the CDR3, the DNA is TGTGCCAGCAGCGCGGGACAGGGGCGTTACGAGCAGTACTTC.

This clonotype was counted ten times or more. The rearrangement links TRBV4-1 to TRBJ2-7; 9 nucleotides agree with TRBD1. The V segment lost 0 bases and the J segment 6 bases; nucleotides outside the gene matches: 9. The CDR3 length is 16 residues. The germline CDR1 and CDR2 sequences are MGHRA and YSYEKL. CDR3 protein: CASSQEPRDREGEQYF. In nucleotides, the CDR3 is TGCGCCAGCAGCCAAGAACCCCGGGACAGGGAGGGCGAGCAGTACTTC.

This clonotype has at least ten counts. The chain joins TRBV6-2 or TRBV6-3 to TRBJ2-5, with TRBD2 matching over 10 bases. This CDR3 has 13 amino acids. After removal of 7 bases from V and 4 bases from J, the junction contained 3 bases not matched to a gene. CDR1 and CDR2 (germline): MNHEY, SVGEGT. The CDR3, as DNA: TGTGCCAGCAAAGCGGGGGGGCGAGAGACCCAGTACTTC. It encodes CASKAGGRETQYF.

The chain employs TRBV20-1 and TRBJ1-3; a weak D match, TRBD1 (5 bases). The CDR3 has 13 amino acids. The germline gives CDR1 DFQATT, CDR2 SNEGSKA (reference sequence). V gave up 3 bases and J gave up 2 bases, with 8 bases separating them. The CDR3 DNA reads TGCAGTGCTAGGACAGTAGCTGGAAACACCATATATTTT. Its translation is CSARTVAGNTIYF.

This clonotype was counted at least ten times. This chain uses TRBV5-1 with TRBJ2-3; no reliable D call. The V end was cut by 4 bases, the J end by 7 bases, with 16 bases between. The CDR3 has 14 residues. Germline V lookup: CDR1 SGHRS, CDR2 YFSETQ. The CDR3 reads CASSLVGGVNTQYF. The CDR3 DNA sequence: TGCGCCAGCAGCCTCGTCGGCGGAGTGAATACGCAGTATTTT.

In this sample, this clonotype turned up a few times. This chain uses TRBV4-2 with TRBJ1-1, with D maybe TRBD1 (5 bases). This CDR3 is 16 amino acids long. Between the trimmed V and J ends, which lost 0 bases and 1 base, there was a span of 12 bases. Per the germline V gene, CDR1 is LGHNA and CDR2 is YNFKEQ. The CDR3 nucleotides are TGTGCCAGCAGCCAAGAAAGTGGGGGAGGGAACACTGAAGCTTTCTTT. This gives the protein CASSQESGGGNTEAFF.

As to this clonotype: One end of the junction fails to match germline, which may point to a read error. The chain couples TRBV24-1 to TRBJ2-3; the D is unclear. This CDR3 comprises 13 residues. Germline V lookup: CDR1 KGHDR, CDR2 SFDVKD. The CDR3 reads CASSDAPVDTQYF. Here the CDR3 DNA reads TGTGCCTCCAGTGACGCTCCGGTTGATACGCAGTATTTT.

This clonotype was seen ten or more times. This chain connects TRBV28 to TRBJ2-1; D unclear. Trimming removed 3 bases at V and 13 bases at J, with 13 bases between. Looked up from germline, CDR1 is MDHEN and CDR2 is SYDVKM. The CDR3 has 12 residues. The CDR3 nucleotides are TGTGCCAGCAGTTTCAGTGTCGGACGACAGTTCTTC. Amino acid sequence: CASSFSVGRQFF.

This clonotype was counted ten times or more. The rearrangement joins TRBV12-3 or TRBV12-4 to TRBJ1-1; a weak D match, TRBD1 (5 bases). This CDR3 spans 15 amino acids. V was pared by 3 bases and J by 4 bases, with 15 bases between. The DNA for the CDR3 is TGTGCCAGCAGTTTGGGCCTACACGGGGGCACTGAAGCTTTCTTT. Translation gives CASSLGLHGGTEAFF.

This clonotype was recorded many times. The V gene is TRBV5-1, the J gene TRBJ2-2; D is ambiguous. The CDR3 contains 13 residues. Trimming took 0 bases from V and 4 from J, leaving 4 bases between them. Per germline, CDR1 SGHRS and CDR2 YFSETQ. CDR3 nucleotide sequence: TGCGCCAGCAGCTTGGACAGCACCGGGGAGCTGTTTTTT. Translating gives CASSLDSTGELFF.

This clonotype was detected ten times or more. The chain combines TRBV5-5 with TRBJ2-4; perhaps D is TRBD1 or TRBD2 (6 bases each). The CDR3 is 17 amino acids. The V gene lost 7 bases and the J gene lost 1 base, with 21 bases spanning the gap. Germline CDR1 and CDR2: SGHKS and YYEKEE (reference sequence). The CDR3 is CASSSVYREVAKNIQYF. The DNA of the CDR3 is TGTGCCAGCTCTTCGGTCTACAGGGAGGTGGCCAAAAACATTCAGTACTTC.

This clonotype was recorded at least ten times. This sequence joins TRBV6-5 and TRBJ1-2; possible D gene TRBD1, 5 bases. This CDR3 spans 14 amino acids. Germline V gives CDR1 MNHEY, CDR2 SVGAGI. V lost 2 bases to trimming and J lost 3 bases, with 10 bases between them. The CDR3 region is CASSYMGPDYGYTF. The CDR3, as DNA: TGTGCCAGCAGTTACATGGGGCCAGACTATGGCTACACCTTC.

This clonotype has a count of ten or more. This chain joins TRBV5-1 and TRBJ1-2; D is ambiguous. Trimming removed 1 base from V and 3 bases from J, with 10 bases in between. The germline V gene has CDR1 SGHRS and CDR2 YFSETQ. There are 14 residues in the CDR3. Here the CDR3 reads CASSLLPVDYGYTF. CDR3 nucleotide sequence: TGCGCCAGCAGCTTGTTACCCGTCGACTATGGCTACACCTTC.

This clonotype was found a few times. This chain uses TRBV30 with TRBJ1-4; the D is unclear. Germline CDR1 is GTSNPN and CDR2 is SVGIG (reference sequence). V lost 1 base and J lost 11, with 8 bases in between. This CDR3 spans 11 amino acids. CDR3 in DNA: TGTGCCTGGAGTGAAGGGAATAAACTGTTTTTT. Its translation is CAWSEGNKLFF.